Shown below are 16 T cell receptor beta chains from a single sample sequenced in a study of identifying expanded T cells in peripheral blood. Profiling relied on immunoSEQ multiplex PCR, and the TCRdb table lists in-frame clones only, not all of them. Counted here are 84,000 or so clones, over 75% occurring once; the ten biggest clones make up approximately 2.6%. The sample comprised blood. The receptors shown here come from a person aged 18-70 years in good health.

The chain uses TRBV7-9 and TRBJ2-3, with a weak D call TRBD1 (6 bases). Germline CDR1 is SEHNR and CDR2 is FQNEAQ (reference sequence). The CDR3 sequence is 15 residues long. Trimming left V 2 bases short and J 2 bases short, with 11 bases between. The CDR3 here is CASSLSTGSTDTQYF. The CDR3 region has the DNA TGTGCCAGCAGCTTAAGCACAGGGTCCACAGATACGCAGTATTTT. Based on the CDR3 plus reference TRBV7-9 and TRBJ2-3, the full variable domain is DTGVSQNPRHKITKRGQNVTFRCDPISEHNRLYWYRQTLGQGPEFLTYFQNEAQLEKSRLLSDRFSAERPKGSFSTLEIQRTEQGDSAMYLCASSLSTGSTDTQYFGPGTRLTVL.

CDR3 in DNA: TGCGCCAGCAGCCTGGGGATAGGGGGCTACGAGCAGTACTTC. Protein: CASSLGIGGYEQYF. V usage is TRBV5-1 and J usage is TRBJ2-7, with D perhaps TRBD1 (6 bases). Trimming left V 4 bases short and J 3 bases short, with 14 bases between. In germline, CDR1 is SGHRS, CDR2 YFSETQ. This CDR3 spans 14 amino acids.

This rearrangement joins TRBV18 to TRBJ2-7; 8 nucleotides agree with TRBD1. From germline, CDR1 is KGHSH and CDR2 LQKENI. The trim removed 3 bases at V and 3 bases at J, leaving 1 base unmatched. The CDR3 covers 13 residues. The DNA of the CDR3 is TGTGCCAGCTCACCGACAGGGGTCTACGAGCAGTACTTC. Its protein product is CASSPTGVYEQYF.

The J gene is TRBJ2-6, the V gene TRBV7-8; 7 nucleotides line up with TRBD2. Germline CDR1 and CDR2: SGHVS and FQNEAQ. This CDR3 contains 16 residues. With V trimmed by 5 bases and J by 1 base, 5 bases remained unmatched. The CDR3 region has the DNA TGTGCCAGCAGCCCAGCGGGATGGTCTGGGGCCAACGTCCTGACTTTC. It translates to CASSPAGWSGANVLTF.

This sequence joins TRBV12-5 and TRBJ1-4; D remains ambiguous. The V gene's germline CDR1 is LGHNT and CDR2 FRNRAP. The CDR3 totals 12 residues. Between the trimmed V and J ends, which lost 3 bases and 7 bases, there was a span of 6 bases. The CDR3, as DNA: TGTGCTAGTGGTTTTGGGGTTGAAAAACTGTTTTTT. Translated: CASGFGVEKLFF.

The V gene is TRBV18, the J gene TRBJ2-7; D might be TRBD1 or TRBD2, each matching 5 bases. Trimming removed 4 bases at V and 7 bases at J, with 14 bases between. The CDR3 has 13 amino acids. CDR1 and CDR2 (germline): KGHSH, LQKENI. The CDR3 sequence: CASSLGTGREQYF. As DNA, the CDR3 is TGTGCCAGCTCACTCGGGACGGGCAGGGAGCAGTACTTC. The whole variable domain, remainder taken from reference TRBV18 and TRBJ2-7, is NAGVMQNPRHLVRRRGQEARLRCSPMKGHSHVYWYRQLPEEGLKFMVYLQKENIIDESGMPKERFSAEFPKEGPSILRIQQVVRGDSAAYFCASSLGTGREQYFGPGTRLTVT.

This chain uses TRBV7-6 with TRBJ1-3; TRBD1 agrees at 9 bases. CDR3 length: 16 amino acids. Unmatched junction bases numbered 4, after V lost 0 bases and J lost 4 bases. CDR1 SGHVS and CDR2 FNYEAQ come from the germline V gene. CDR3 bases: TGTGCCAGCAGCTTAGCTCCCGGGACAGGGGGAAACACCATATATTTT. Residues: CASSLAPGTGGNTIYF.

The chain carries TRBV5-6 and TRBJ2-3; perhaps TRBD1 as D (5 bases). CDR3 length: 14 residues. V gave up 0 bases and J gave up 4 bases, with 9 bases separating them. CDR1 SGHDT and CDR2 YYEEEE come from the germline V gene. The CDR3 DNA reads as TGTGCCAGCAGCTTGGATCAGGGCCCAGATACGCAGTATTTT. Protein product: CASSLDQGPDTQYF.

This sequence joins TRBV18 and TRBJ2-7; D remains unclear. The V and J ends lost 3 bases and 0 bases respectively, with 12 bases between them. Germline lookup yields CDR1 KGHSH and CDR2 LQKENI. The CDR3 is made up of 15 amino acids. The CDR3: CASSPIPLSSYEQYF. CDR3 nucleotide sequence: TGTGCCAGCTCACCTATCCCCCTTAGCTCCTACGAGCAGTACTTC.

The V gene is TRBV29-1, the J gene TRBJ2-1; D is possibly TRBD2 (6 bases). The CDR3 totals 14 residues. Trimming pared 5 bases from V and 0 bases from J, leaving 11 bases between. Looked up from germline, CDR1 is SQVTM and CDR2 is ANQGSEA. The CDR3: CSVPGTPSYNEQFF. The CDR3 coding sequence is TGCAGCGTTCCCGGGACTCCCTCCTACAATGAGCAGTTCTTC.

This chain uses TRBV5-1 with TRBJ1-1; D remains ambiguous. This CDR3 region has 13 residues. Trimming stripped 0 bases from V and 2 bases from J, with 5 bases between. Germline V gene sequence: CDR1 SGHRS, CDR2 YFSETQ. The CDR3 sequence is CASSLGGNTEAFF. The CDR3, as DNA: TGCGCCAGCAGCTTGGGCGGCAACACTGAAGCTTTCTTT.

This sequence joins TRBV5-5 and TRBJ2-5; D uncertain. V shed 2 bases and J shed 5 bases, with 13 bases lying between them. The length of the CDR3 is 14 residues. Looked up from germline, CDR1 is SGHKS and CDR2 is YYEKEE (reference sequence). CDR3 in amino acids: CASSFYGPSETQYF. The CDR3 DNA reads as TGTGCCAGCAGCTTCTATGGTCCCTCGGAGACCCAGTACTTC.

The gene calls are TRBV6-6 and TRBJ1-2, with D possibly being TRBD1 (5 bases). This CDR3 has 14 amino acids. V lost 0 bases, J lost 3 bases, and 8 bases lay in between. Germline V lookup: CDR1 MNHNY, CDR2 SVGAGI (reference sequence). CDR3 sequence (DNA): TGTGCCAGCAGTTACTCGGGAGGGGACTATGGCTACACCTTC. Its translation is CASSYSGGDYGYTF.

The V gene is TRBV9, the J gene TRBJ2-6; perhaps TRBD2 as D (5 bases). Germline lookup yields CDR1 SGDLS and CDR2 YYNGEE. The CDR3 contains 16 residues. Trimming took off 1 base at V and 4 bases at J, with 12 bases between the two ends. In DNA, the CDR3 is TGTGCCAGCAGCGTATCTAGGGAGACGGGGGCCAACGTCCTGACTTTC. It specifies CASSVSRETGANVLTF.

The chain recombines TRBV19 with TRBJ2-7; maybe TRBD2 (6 bases). Trimming shortened V by 1 base and J by 3 bases, and 10 bases separated the two germline ends. The CDR3 has 14 amino acids. Germline CDR1 LNHDA, CDR2 SQIVND (reference sequence). The CDR3 coding sequence is TGTGCCAGTAGTATAGTTCTAGCGAACTACGAGCAGTACTTC. Protein: CASSIVLANYEQYF.

J is TRBJ2-1 and V is TRBV7-8; 7 nucleotides agree with TRBD2. The CDR3 totals 15 residues. With 5 bases clipped from V and 5 bases from J, the junction kept 9 bases outside the gene matches. Per the germline V gene, CDR1 is SGHVS and CDR2 is FQNEAQ. The CDR3 here is CASSPAGQLNNEQFF. The CDR3 DNA follows: TGTGCCAGCAGCCCAGCGGGGCAATTAAACAATGAGCAGTTCTTC.